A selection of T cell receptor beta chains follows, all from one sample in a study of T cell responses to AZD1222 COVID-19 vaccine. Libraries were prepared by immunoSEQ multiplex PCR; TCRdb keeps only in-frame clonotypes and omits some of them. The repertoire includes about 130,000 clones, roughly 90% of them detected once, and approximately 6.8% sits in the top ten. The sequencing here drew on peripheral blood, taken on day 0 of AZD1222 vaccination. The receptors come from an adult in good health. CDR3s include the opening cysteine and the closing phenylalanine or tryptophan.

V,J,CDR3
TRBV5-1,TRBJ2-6,CASSNPSGANVLTF
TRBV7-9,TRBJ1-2,CASSLVGDNYGYTF
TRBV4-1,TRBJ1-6,CASSQAGTAVGTLHF
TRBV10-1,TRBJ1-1,CASRAQVGDTEAFF
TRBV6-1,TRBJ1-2,CASSEWRESGYTF
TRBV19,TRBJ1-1,CASSIKGMNTEAFF
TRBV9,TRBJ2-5,CASSVTPGNSVETQYF
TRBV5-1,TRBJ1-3,CASSEGTPGNTIYF
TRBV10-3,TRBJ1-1,CAISQTVGTEAFF
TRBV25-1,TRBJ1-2,CASSPRDTYGYTF
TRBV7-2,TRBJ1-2,CASSLESAGYGYTF
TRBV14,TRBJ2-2,CASSQVIGPRFGELFF
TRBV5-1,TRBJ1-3,CASNTGTAGNTIYF
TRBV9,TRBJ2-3,CASSPIEGAYTQYF